This is a list of T cell receptor beta chains from one sample in a study of spatial heterogeneity in lung cancer. Using its own MiXCR run on the 5' RACE reads, TCRdb lists one record per CDR3 protein. The sample shows roughly 100,000 distinct CDR3 sequences, roughly 8.7% of them seen only once. The material sequenced was PBMCs, taken at surgery. The receptors come from a male donor with early-stage non-small cell lung cancer. Both conserved end residues are part of each CDR3. D genes are given only for firm matches. A row's size may be missing; if present it is once, few, many or a size class.

cdr3_nt,cdr3_aa,j_call,d_call,v_call,clone_size
TGTGCCAGCAGTCCCCAGGGTGAGAGTGGCTACACCTTC,CASSPQGESGYTF,TRBJ1-2,-,TRBV6-5,-
TGTGCCAGCAGTGTAGACAGGGGGAACTATGGCTACACCTTC,CASSVDRGNYGYTF,TRBJ1-2,TRBD1,TRBV2,few
TGTGCCATCAGTGTGTCCGGGGTCAAAGATACGCAGTATTTT,CAISVSGVKDTQYF,TRBJ2-3,-,TRBV10-3,few
TGTGCCACCCTTACGACGGGGAATAGCAATCAGCCCCAGCATTTT,CATLTTGNSNQPQHF,TRBJ1-5,-,TRBV19,-
TGTGCCATCAGTGTAAGGACAGCTGCGGAAGCTTTCTTT,CAISVRTAAEAFF,TRBJ1-1,-,TRBV10-3,many
TGCAGTGCTAGAGATAGATCGAGGTTATTGAACACTGAAGCTTTCTTT,CSARDRSRLLNTEAFF,TRBJ1-1,-,TRBV20-1,many
TGTGCCTGGACACAGGGCAAGGGCAATCAGCCCCAGCATTTT,CAWTQGKGNQPQHF,TRBJ1-5,-,TRBV30,few
TGCGCCAGCAGTGATTCCAGGGCAGGGGAGCAGTACTTC,CASSDSRAGEQYF,TRBJ2-7,-,TRBV10-2,few
TGTGCCTTCTCAGGACTAGCGGGGGTAGAGACCCAGTACTTC,CAFSGLAGVETQYF,TRBJ2-5,TRBD2,TRBV10-3,many
TGTGCTAGTGGTTTGGGCCTCCCCAGGGGTTCGGAGACCCAGTACTTC,CASGLGLPRGSETQYF,TRBJ2-5,-,TRBV12-5,-
TGTGCCAGCAGCGCTACGAACACGAACACCGGGGAGCTGTTTTTT,CASSATNTNTGELFF,TRBJ2-2,-,TRBV2,few
TGTGCCAGCAGCTTCGCCGCCCGGGCGGATACGCAGTATTTT,CASSFAARADTQYF,TRBJ2-3,-,TRBV7-2,once
TGTGCCATCGGCGGACAGGGGGGCTACGAGCAGTACTTC,CAIGGQGGYEQYF,TRBJ2-7,TRBD1,TRBV10-3,many
TGCGCCAGCAGCCTCTCGACAGGGACGGAGACCCAGTACTTC,CASSLSTGTETQYF,TRBJ2-5,TRBD1,TRBV5-1,few
TGCGCCAGCAAGGCAGGGAGCTCCTACAATGAGCAGTTCTTC,CASKAGSSYNEQFF,TRBJ2-1,-,TRBV10-2,few
TGTGCCAGCAGTGCTTGGCGGGAGGGGGACGAGCAGTACTTC,CASSAWREGDEQYF,TRBJ2-7,TRBD2,TRBV2,many
TGTGCCAGCAGCTTACGGACAGCTAGCTCCTACAATGAGCAGTTCTTC,CASSLRTASSYNEQFF,TRBJ2-1,-,TRBV7-2,many
TGTGCCAGCTCACCTCCGGGGGTTCCCAACGAGCAGTACTTC,CASSPPGVPNEQYF,TRBJ2-7,-,TRBV18,-
TGCAGTGCTAGAGAGTTGAGTACCATGAACACTGAAGCTTTCTTT,CSARELSTMNTEAFF,TRBJ1-1,-,TRBV20-1,few
TGTGCCAGCAGTGAGTCCAGGGGAAGCACTGAAGCTTTCTTT,CASSESRGSTEAFF,TRBJ1-1,-,TRBV25-1,-
TGTGCCAGCAGTTTGCGGCAGTACAATCAGCCCCAGCATTTT,CASSLRQYNQPQHF,TRBJ1-5,-,TRBV12-3/TRBV12-4,many
TGCAGCGTTGAAGCCCGACAGGGGAACTACGAGCAGTACTTC,CSVEARQGNYEQYF,TRBJ2-7,TRBD1,TRBV29-1,many
TGTGCCTGGAGTGGTGTCTACGAGCAGTACTTC,CAWSGVYEQYF,TRBJ2-7,-,TRBV30,many
TGTGCCAGCAGACCCCCCGGGACAGCCTTTTCACCCCTCCACTTT,CASRPPGTAFSPLHF,TRBJ1-6,TRBD1,TRBV4-2,-
TGCAGTGTTTTACCCGGCGGGAGCTTCCAAGAGACCCAGTACTTC,CSVLPGGSFQETQYF,TRBJ2-5,TRBD2,TRBV20-1,many
TGTGCCAGCAGTGTGGGGAGTTTAAATGGCTACACCTTC,CASSVGSLNGYTF,TRBJ1-2,-,TRBV2,-
TGTGCCAGCAGGGTGTGGCAGGAGAAATGGGAGACCCAGTACTTC,CASRVWQEKWETQYF,TRBJ2-5,-,TRBV6-1,many
TGTGCCAGCAGTTTAAAAAGCGGGAGACTAACTACGCAGTATTTT,CASSLKSGRLTTQYF,TRBJ2-3,TRBD2,TRBV28,-
TGTGCCAGCAGTATGCTTTCGGGTCACACTGAAGCTTTCTTT,CASSMLSGHTEAFF,TRBJ1-1,-,TRBV12-3/TRBV12-4,-
TGTGCCAGCAGCCTGAAATTAGCGGGGGACGCCAATGAGCAGTTCTTC,CASSLKLAGDANEQFF,TRBJ2-1,TRBD2,TRBV7-2,-
TGCAGTGCCCCCGGGCCAGGGGGCGAAGACACCGGGGAGCTGTTTTTT,CSAPGPGGEDTGELFF,TRBJ2-2,TRBD1,TRBV20-1,few
TGCGCCAGCAGCTTGGAACAGGGAGCTAGCACAGATACGCAGTATTTT,CASSLEQGASTDTQYF,TRBJ2-3,-,TRBV5-1,-
TGTGCCAGCAGGACTAGCGGGAGGGGACAAGAGACCCAGTACTTC,CASRTSGRGQETQYF,TRBJ2-5,TRBD2,TRBV28,few
TGCAGTGCTAGAGATCAGCGGGAGCAGTACTTC,CSARDQREQYF,TRBJ2-7,-,TRBV20-1,many
TGTGCCAGCAGTACTGACAGGGGGCCCTTTGGAAACACCATATATTTT,CASSTDRGPFGNTIYF,TRBJ1-3,TRBD1,TRBV6-6,many
TGTGCCAGCAGCTTAGGGGCGATGAATGAGCAGTTCTTC,CASSLGAMNEQFF,TRBJ2-1,-,TRBV7-9,few
TGCGCCAGCAGCTTGGCGCAGGGACGGACCTACGAGCAGTACTTC,CASSLAQGRTYEQYF,TRBJ2-7,-,TRBV5-1,few
TGTGCCAGCAGCAGACAGGGGACCACTGAAGCTTTCTTT,CASSRQGTTEAFF,TRBJ1-1,TRBD1,TRBV6-5,-
TGCGCCAGCACCCCGGGACAGCTCTCCTACGAGCAGTACTTC,CASTPGQLSYEQYF,TRBJ2-7,TRBD1,TRBV10-1,many
TGCAGTGCTAGGAATGGGGCATCTGGGGCCAACGTCCTGACTTTC,CSARNGASGANVLTF,TRBJ2-6,-,TRBV20-1,few
TGTGCCAGCAGTTCACGGCGGAGCAATCAGCCCCAGCATTTT,CASSSRRSNQPQHF,TRBJ1-5,-,TRBV6-2/TRBV6-3,few